The 22 T cell receptor beta chains listed next were all sequenced from one sample in a study of blood T cell repertoires in COVID-19. The table came from immunoSEQ multiplex PCR; TCRdb's copy has only in-frame clones and leaves some out. The sample has 150,000 to 200,000 clones; around nine tenths are singletons. Sequencing used peripheral blood. The source is a human donor in a cohort sampled during active COVID-19.

V usage is TRBV6-5 and J usage is TRBJ2-7, with 10 bases lining up with TRBD1. This CDR3 has 14 amino acids. V gave up 5 bases and J gave up 2 bases; unmatched junction bases: 3. Germline V lookup: CDR1 MNHEY, CDR2 SVGAGI. The CDR3: CASSTGTGAYEQYF. CDR3 in DNA: TGTGCCAGCAGTACCGGGACAGGGGCCTACGAGCAGTACTTC.

The chain recombines TRBV7-8 with TRBJ2-7; D uncertain. Trimming took 3 bases from V and 6 from J, leaving 12 bases between them. The CDR3 consists of 13 residues. Looked up from germline, CDR1 is SGHVS and CDR2 is FQNEAQ. The CDR3, as DNA: TGTGCCAGCAGCTTTATGGGCAGCTCCGAGCAGTACTTC. It encodes CASSFMGSSEQYF.

This chain links TRBV2 with TRBJ1-4; 8 bases are shared with TRBD1. This CDR3 is built from 14 residues. Germline V gives CDR1 SNHLY, CDR2 FYNNEI. J was trimmed by 8 bases and V by 4 bases; bases with no gene match: 6. CDR3 protein: CASSGRTGKEKLFF. CDR3 sequence (DNA): TGTGCCAGCAGTGGACGGACAGGGAAGGAAAAACTGTTTTTT.

CDR3 region: CASSPYLEGGEPGEQYF. The CDR3 DNA sequence: TGTGCCAGCAGTCCTTACCTAGAGGGCGGGGAGCCGGGCGAGCAGTACTTC. The chain recombines TRBV27 with TRBJ2-7, with D perhaps TRBD2 (6 bases). The V end was cut by 5 bases, the J end by 6 bases, with 26 bases between. Looked up from germline, CDR1 is MNHEY and CDR2 is SMNVEV (reference sequence). This CDR3 spans 17 amino acids.

This chain links TRBV2 with TRBJ2-3, with 9 bases identical to TRBD2. Germline V CDR1 and CDR2: SNHLY, FYNNEI. The CDR3 consists of 15 residues. V was pared by 4 bases and J by 2 bases, with 4 bases of the junction left unmatched. This CDR3 is CASSVRGGYTDTQYF. CDR3 nucleotides: TGTGCCAGCAGTGTGCGGGGGGGATACACAGATACGCAGTATTTT.

The rearrangement uses TRBV30 and TRBJ2-7; 9 positions match TRBD2. CDR1 and CDR2 (germline): GTSNPN, SVGIG (reference sequence). The CDR3 loop spans 17 amino acids. Trimming removed 2 bases from V and 2 bases from J; junction bases left unmatched: 13. The CDR3 DNA follows: TGTGCCTGGAGTTCCCCTCCCCGACTAGCGGCAACCTACGAGCAGTACTTC. Amino acids: CAWSSPPRLAATYEQYF. The variable domain in full, completed from reference TRBV30 and TRBJ2-7, reads SQTIHQWPATLVQPVGSPLSLECTVEGTSNPNLYWYRQAAGRGLQLLFYSVGIGQISSEVPQNLSASRPQDRQFILSSKKLLLSDSGFYLCAWSSPPRLAATYEQYFGPGTRLTVT.

The V gene is TRBV27, the J gene TRBJ1-4; 7 bases match TRBD1. CDR1 and CDR2 from the germline V gene are MNHEY and SMNVEV (reference sequence). CDR3 size: 14 residues. J gave up 7 bases and V 8 bases, and 10 bases lay outside the gene matches. In DNA, the CDR3 is TGTGCCAGCGGCAAACAGGGGTGGGGTGAAAAACTGTTTTTT. Translated, it gives CASGKQGWGEKLFF.

This clone has just a few counts. V is TRBV10-3 and J is TRBJ1-1, with a tentative D call TRBD1 (6 bases). The CDR3 consists of 15 residues. V was shortened by 0 bases and J by 1 base, with 9 bases between the two germline ends. Germline loops: CDR1 ENHRY, CDR2 SYGVKD. As DNA, the CDR3 is TGTGCCATCAGTGAGTCGACAGGCAAGAACACTGAAGCTTTCTTT. Its protein is CAISESTGKNTEAFF.

This chain connects TRBV19 to TRBJ1-1; D call uncertain. Trimming left V 5 bases short and J 0 bases short, with 13 bases between. The CDR3 runs to 15 residues. CDR1 and CDR2 from the germline V gene are LNHDA and SQIVND (reference sequence). The CDR3 region is CASSVSGVVNTEAFF. CDR3 nucleotide sequence: TGTGCCAGTAGTGTCTCCGGGGTTGTGAACACTGAAGCTTTCTTT.

The J gene is TRBJ2-7, the V gene TRBV11-3; 9 bases align to TRBD1. The junction had 6 bases not matched to a gene; V was cut back by 5 bases and J by 4 bases. Per the germline V gene, CDR1 is SGHNT and CDR2 is YENEEA. The CDR3 covers 14 residues. The CDR3 sequence is CASSQGQGGYEQYF. The CDR3 DNA reads as TGTGCCAGCAGCCAGGGACAGGGTGGTTACGAGCAGTACTTC.

This clone came up once. The chain has TRBV5-1 and TRBJ2-7, with a tentative D call TRBD2 (5 bases). V lost 2 bases and J 3 bases, leaving 15 bases between the germline ends. The CDR3 is 15 residues long. Germline assignment: CDR1 SGHRS and CDR2 YFSETQ. The CDR3 loop is CASSFSGLNLYEQYF. The CDR3 nucleotides are TGCGCCAGCAGCTTTAGTGGACTGAACCTCTACGAGCAGTACTTC.

The rearrangement uses TRBV5-4 and TRBJ2-5; 7 bases are a match to TRBD1. The germline V gene encodes CDR1 SGHNT and CDR2 YYREEE (reference sequence). The CDR3 runs to 14 residues. After removal of 3 bases from V and 4 bases from J, the junction contained 6 bases not matched to a gene. CDR3 residues: CASSYRGVGETQYF. CDR3 sequence (DNA): TGTGCCAGCAGCTACAGGGGCGTGGGAGAGACCCAGTACTTC.

CDR3 sequence reads: CASSLFSGPYEQYF. In nucleotides, the CDR3 is TGTGCCAGCAGCTTGTTCAGCGGCCCCTACGAGCAGTACTTC. The chain couples TRBV5-4 to TRBJ2-7; TRBD2 is a possible D gene (5 bases). The CDR3 consists of 14 residues. The germline V gene has CDR1 SGHNT and CDR2 YYREEE (reference sequence). Trimming cost V 1 base and J 2 bases, with 10 bases left between them.

In this sample, this clone turned up a few times. The chain employs TRBV7-3 and TRBJ1-2, with unresolved D. Germline V gene lookup returns CDR1 SGHTA and CDR2 FQGTGA. The CDR3 contains 13 residues. Trimming pared 1 base from V and 6 bases from J, leaving 9 bases between. The CDR3 DNA follows: TGTGCCAGCAGCTTAATAGGAGGGAATGGCTACACCTTC. Protein product: CASSLIGGNGYTF. Drawing the rest from reference TRBV7-3 and TRBJ1-2, the complete variable domain is GAGVSQTPSNKVTEKGKYVELRCDPISGHTALYWYRQSLGQGPEFLIYFQGTGAADDSGLPNDRFFAVRPEGSVSTLKIQRTERGDSAVYLCASSLIGGNGYTFGSGTRLTVV.

The table lists this clone with a count of one. The CDR3, as DNA: TGTGCCAGCAGGCCCCCTCGCCACATTAGCAATCAGCCCCAGCATTTT. Translation: CASRPPRHISNQPQHF. The chain joins TRBV6-6 to TRBJ1-5, with D unresolved. This CDR3 has 16 amino acids. The germline V gene has CDR1 MNHNY and CDR2 SVGAGI (reference sequence). V was pared by 6 bases and J by 0 bases, with 15 bases between.

This clone showed up just a few times. This chain joins TRBV4-2 and TRBJ2-5; TRBD2 matches 8 bases. There are 17 residues in the CDR3. CDR1 is LGHNA, CDR2 YNFKEQ, per germline. V gave up 0 bases and J gave up 1 base; unmatched junction bases: 7. CDR3 sequence (DNA): TGTGCCAGCAGCCAAGATAAAGCGGGGGATATCCAAGAGACCCAGTACTTC. Amino acid sequence: CASSQDKAGDIQETQYF.

The rearrangement uses TRBV2 and TRBJ2-2; D is uncertain. The V gene lost 4 bases and the J gene lost 4 bases, with 7 bases spanning the gap. Germline CDR1 and CDR2: SNHLY and FYNNEI. The CDR3 sequence is 13 residues long. The CDR3 sequence is CASSVTSTGELFF. CDR3 in DNA: TGTGCCAGCAGTGTCACCAGCACCGGGGAGCTGTTTTTT.

This chain uses TRBV6-5 with TRBJ2-1, with D perhaps matching TRBD1 (6 bases). V was clipped by 2 bases and J by 8 bases, with 16 bases between them. The CDR3 has 15 amino acids. Germline V gene sequence: CDR1 MNHEY, CDR2 SVGAGI. CDR3 nucleotides: TGTGCCAGCAGTTACCCGAGGGCAGGGGTGGATGAGCAGTTCTTC. It yields the protein CASSYPRAGVDEQFF.

This chain connects TRBV19 to TRBJ2-5, with D perhaps matching TRBD2 (6 bases). Trimming removed 8 bases from V and 4 bases from J, with 17 bases in between. The germline V gene encodes CDR1 LNHDA and CDR2 SQIVND (reference sequence). The CDR3 contains 14 residues. CDR3 sequence reads: CASRRGSGTETQYF. CDR3 sequence (DNA): TGTGCCAGTCGCCGCGGTAGCGGAACAGAGACCCAGTACTTC. The complete variable domain, with remaining parts taken from reference TRBV19 and TRBJ2-5, reads DGGITQSPKYLFRKEGQNVTLSCEQNLNHDAMYWYRQDPGQGLRLIYYSQIVNDFQKGDIAEGYSVSREKKESFPLTVTSAQKNPTAFYLCASRRGSGTETQYFGPGTRLLVL.

The chain employs TRBV6-2 or TRBV6-3 and TRBJ2-7; 12 nucleotides match TRBD2. V gave up 2 bases and J gave up 2 bases; unmatched junction bases: 1. Germline CDR1 MNHEY, CDR2 SVGEGT. The CDR3 sequence is 15 residues long. This CDR3 is CASSYRTSGAYEQYF. CDR3 DNA sequence: TGTGCCAGCAGTTACCGGACTAGCGGGGCCTACGAGCAGTACTTC.

This chain connects TRBV6-6 to TRBJ2-7; tentative D call: TRBD1 (6 bases). The germline CDR1 and CDR2 sequences are MNHNY and SVGAGI (reference sequence). V was shortened by 4 bases and J by 4 bases, with 8 bases between the two germline ends. The CDR3 runs 12 residues. CDR3 coding DNA: TGTGCCAGCAGTTGGGGGCTGTACGAGCAGTACTTC. This translates into CASSWGLYEQYF.

The chain recombines TRBV7-2 with TRBJ2-1; TRBD2 agrees at 7 bases. CDR3 length: 17 amino acids. Germline V gives CDR1 SGHTA, CDR2 FQGNSA. V shed 1 base, J shed 2 bases, and the junction held 8 bases outside the gene matches. The CDR3 DNA sequence: TGTGCCAGCAGCTTAGTTGGGTGGGGGGGGACCTACAATGAGCAGTTCTTC. Residues: CASSLVGWGGTYNEQFF. The complete variable domain, with remaining parts taken from reference TRBV7-2 and TRBJ2-1, reads GAGVSQSPSNKVTEKGKDVELRCDPISGHTALYWYRQSLGQGLEFLIYFQGNSAPDKSGLPSDRFSAERTGGSVSTLTIQRTQQEDSAVYLCASSLVGWGGTYNEQFFGPGTRLTVL.